This passage covers 27 T cell receptor beta chains from one sample sequenced in a study of T cells in Graves' hyperthyroidism and ophthalmopathy. TCR beta CDR3 regions were amplified from RNA. HTBI primers drove first-round RT-PCR of the TCR CDR3. MiXCR, run by TCRdb on the multiplex PCR reads, gives a single entry per CDR3 protein. Of 350,000 to 450,000 distinct CDR3 sequences in the sample, around an eighth were seen once. Specimen: blood. These receptors were obtained from a man between 45 and 60 years old with Graves' ophthalmopathy.

The rearrangement links TRBV4-1 to TRBJ2-2; 8 bases are a match to TRBD1. Trimming took 3 bases from V and 7 from J; bases not matched to a gene: 7. This CDR3 is 15 amino acids long. Germline assignment: CDR1 MGHRA and CDR2 YSYEKL. The CDR3 nucleotides are TGCGCCAGCAGCCAGCCTAGACAGGGGAGCGGGGAGCTGTTTTTT. It specifies CASSQPRQGSGELFF.

This clonotype has a count of ten or more. V gene TRBV3-1 combines with J gene TRBJ1-3, with D hard to call. This CDR3 has 12 residues. V shed 3 bases and J shed 7 bases, with 7 bases lying between them. Germline V gives CDR1 LGHDT, CDR2 YNNKEL (reference sequence). DNA for the CDR3: TGTGCCAGCAGCCAGGGGATGAACACCATATATTTT. Residues: CASSQGMNTIYF. The full variable domain, rest sourced from reference TRBV3-1 and TRBJ1-3, is DTAVSQTPKYLVTQMGNDKSIKCEQNLGHDTMYWYKQDSKKFLKIMFSYNNKELIINETVPNRFSPKSPDKAHLNLHINSLELGDSAVYFCASSQGMNTIYFGEGSWLTVV.

This clonotype was observed at least ten times. This rearrangement joins TRBV5-6 to TRBJ2-1; D ambiguous. Germline CDR1 SGHDT, CDR2 YYEEEE. CDR3 length: 14 residues. V gave up 0 bases and J gave up 3 bases, with 7 bases separating them. The CDR3 protein is CASSLGQFYNEQFF. CDR3 in DNA: TGTGCCAGCAGCTTGGGGCAGTTCTACAATGAGCAGTTCTTC. The full variable domain, in which reference TRBV5-6 and TRBJ2-1 provide the parts outside the CDR3, is DAGVTQSPTHLIKTRGQQVTLRCSPKSGHDTVSWYQQALGQGPQFIFQYYEEEERQRGNFPDRFSGHQFPNYSSELNVNALLLGDSALYLCASSLGQFYNEQFFGPGTRLTVL.

The rearrangement uses TRBV6-2 or TRBV6-3 and TRBJ2-4; maybe TRBD2 (6 bases). Germline V gene lookup returns CDR1 MNHEY and CDR2 SVGEGT. The CDR3 is made up of 15 amino acids. V dropped 6 bases and J dropped 6 bases, with 18 bases sitting between them. The CDR3 loop reads CASSPAGGARNIQYF. The CDR3, as DNA: TGTGCCAGCAGCCCAGCCGGGGGAGCCCGAAACATTCAGTACTTC.

The sample holds a few counts of this clonotype. V usage is TRBV11-2 and J usage is TRBJ2-7; D remains unclear. V shed 5 bases and J shed 2 bases, with 13 bases lying between them. This CDR3 region has 14 residues. The germline CDR1 and CDR2 sequences are SGHAT and FQNNGV. CDR3 sequence: CASSREVATYEQYF. Written as DNA, the CDR3 is TGTGCCAGCAGCAGAGAGGTGGCCACCTACGAGCAGTACTTC. Drawing the rest from reference TRBV11-2 and TRBJ2-7, the complete variable domain is EAGVAQSPRYKIIEKRQSVAFWCNPISGHATLYWYQQILGQGPKLLIQFQNNGVVDDSQLPKDRFSAERLKGVDSTLKIQPAKLEDSAVYLCASSREVATYEQYFGPGTRLTVT.

This clonotype has ten or more counts. The chain links TRBV12-3 or TRBV12-4 to TRBJ2-7; no reliable D call. This CDR3 has 14 amino acids. The ends were cut back, 2 bases at V and 0 bases at J, with 8 bases in the middle. The CDR3 nucleotides are TGTGCCAGCAGTTTATTTGGTGGCTCCTACGAGCAGTACTTC. Protein: CASSLFGGSYEQYF.

The J gene is TRBJ2-7, the V gene TRBV6-2 or TRBV6-3; D is ambiguous. In germline, CDR1 is MNHEY, CDR2 SVGEGT. The CDR3 is made up of 15 amino acids. V was trimmed by 6 bases and J by 2 bases, leaving 17 bases between them. The CDR3 sequence: CASSQSGRPPYEQYF. The CDR3 nucleotides read TGTGCCAGCAGCCAGAGTGGCAGGCCACCCTACGAGCAGTACTTC.

This clonotype was seen more than once but under ten times. The chain carries TRBV20-1 and TRBJ2-4; tentatively, D is TRBD1 (5 bases). The CDR3 consists of 12 residues. V was shortened by 7 bases and J by 7 bases, with 14 bases between the two germline ends. CDR1 DFQATT and CDR2 SNEGSKA come from the germline V gene (reference sequence). The CDR3 DNA follows: TGCAGTGTAAACCGAGGACACAACATTCAGTACTTC. Translation gives CSVNRGHNIQYF.

Ten or more counts support this clonotype. The chain has TRBV27 and TRBJ2-7; no definite D call. Trimming took off 2 bases at V and 6 bases at J, with 20 bases between the two ends. This CDR3 spans 16 amino acids. Germline V lookup: CDR1 MNHEY, CDR2 SMNVEV (reference sequence). This CDR3 is CASSLRAPVSAGEQYF. CDR3 sequence (DNA): TGTGCCAGCAGTTTACGGGCCCCGGTCTCCGCCGGCGAGCAGTACTTC.

This clonotype was recorded at least ten times. The chain links TRBV10-3 to TRBJ2-2; weak D call: TRBD1 (6 bases). Germline V gene lookup returns CDR1 ENHRY and CDR2 SYGVKD. CDR3 size: 14 residues. V lost 7 bases and J lost 4, with 13 bases in between. CDR3 bases: TGTGCCATCAAGAGTGAAGGGGGCACCGGGGAGCTGTTTTTT. Translated: CAIKSEGGTGELFF.

This clonotype was seen once. The genes are TRBV2 and TRBJ2-7, with TRBD2 matching over 7 bases. CDR3 length: 14 amino acids. V shed 5 bases, J shed 7 bases, and the junction held 11 bases outside the gene matches. The germline V gene has CDR1 SNHLY and CDR2 FYNNEI. CDR3 loop: CASSTDVLGGEQYF. The CDR3 DNA is TGTGCCAGCAGTACAGACGTTCTGGGAGGGGAGCAGTACTTC.

The table lists this clonotype with many counts. The chain couples TRBV7-3 to TRBJ1-2; 9 nucleotides align to TRBD1. The J segment lost 6 bases and the V segment lost 4 bases, leaving 6 bases of the junction unmatched. Germline CDR1 is SGHTA and CDR2 is FQGTGA. The CDR3 extends over 14 amino acids. The CDR3 sequence is CASSSGTGFNGYTF. In nucleotides, the CDR3 is TGTGCCAGCAGCTCCGGGACAGGGTTTAATGGCTACACCTTC.

The chain is built from TRBV11-2 and TRBJ2-7, with D possibly TRBD2 on 6 matching bases. This CDR3 is built from 15 residues. The V gene lost 5 bases and the J gene lost 1 base, with 15 bases spanning the gap. The germline V gene encodes CDR1 SGHAT and CDR2 FQNNGV. CDR3 in amino acids: CASSQAGTPSYEQYF. CDR3 DNA: TGTGCCAGCAGCCAAGCCGGGACTCCATCCTACGAGCAGTACTTC.

This chain links TRBV10-3 with TRBJ2-1; 7 nucleotides line up with TRBD2. CDR3 length: 13 residues. Germline V lookup: CDR1 ENHRY, CDR2 SYGVKD. V lost 4 bases to trimming and J lost 6 bases; unmatched junction nucleotides: 3. CDR3 sequence reads: CAISGLAGNEQFF. The CDR3, as DNA: TGTGCCATCAGTGGACTAGCTGGCAATGAGCAGTTCTTC.

The rearrangement links TRBV25-1 to TRBJ2-7; D assignment may be TRBD1 or TRBD2 (5 bases each). V lost 1 base and J lost 0, with 10 bases in between. The CDR3 spans 15 residues. The germline CDR1 and CDR2 sequences are MGHDK and SYGVNS. The CDR3 protein is CASSELEGNSYEQYF. In DNA form, the CDR3 reads TGTGCCAGCAGTGAATTAGAGGGGAACTCCTACGAGCAGTACTTC.

This clonotype appeared a few times. The rearrangement joins TRBV28 to TRBJ2-2; D possibly corresponds to TRBD1 (5 bases). V lost 6 bases and J 2 bases, leaving 19 bases between the germline ends. This CDR3 contains 17 residues. Germline assignment: CDR1 MDHEN and CDR2 SYDVKM. The DNA for the CDR3 is TGTGCCAGCAGCTTCTCCTCAGGGCAGTATAACACCGGGGAGCTGTTTTTT. It translates to CASSFSSGQYNTGELFF.

This clonotype showed up many times. The chain links TRBV11-2 to TRBJ2-5; D is undetermined. This CDR3 contains 16 residues. The germline CDR1 and CDR2 sequences are SGHAT and FQNNGV. V gave up 0 bases and J gave up 2 bases, with 13 bases separating them. In DNA form, the CDR3 reads TGTGCCAGCAGCTTAGAGTCGCGGAACCGTCAAGAGACCCAGTACTTC. Translated, it gives CASSLESRNRQETQYF.

Remarks on this clonotype: Compared with germline, one end of the junction differs, possibly owing to a read error. This sequence joins TRBV7-9 and TRBJ2-1; 16 bases match TRBD2. The length of the CDR3 is 15 residues. Germline CDR1 SEHNR, CDR2 FQNEAQ (reference sequence). The CDR3 region is CASSLGTSGGGEQSF. The CDR3 DNA follows: TGTGCCAGCAGTTTAGGGACTAGCGGGGGGGGAGAGCAGTCCTTC.

A remark on this clonotype: This may arise from a read error, as a much more abundant clone is one base away. This chain joins TRBV5-1 and TRBJ2-7; possibly TRBD2 for D (5 bases). Deletions cut 2 bases from V and 6 bases from J, with 15 bases between. Germline V gene sequence: CDR1 SGHRS, CDR2 YFSETQ. The CDR3 loop spans 14 amino acids. The CDR3 nucleotides read TGCGCCAGCAGCTTTGTGGGGAGATCGACCGAGCAGTACTTC. Its translation: CASSFVGRSTEQYF.

The genes are TRBV19 and TRBJ2-2, with D maybe TRBD2 (6 bases). This CDR3 region has 14 residues. Germline CDR1 is LNHDA and CDR2 is SQIVND (reference sequence). The V end lost 3 bases, the J end lost 3 bases, and 8 bases lay between the germline ends. The CDR3: CASSMASDTGELFF. DNA for the CDR3: TGTGCCAGTAGTATGGCTAGCGACACCGGGGAGCTGTTTTTT.

This clonotype has a handful of counts. The CDR3 region is CAWRRDRAQSGANVLTF. The DNA of the CDR3 is TGTGCCTGGAGGAGGGACAGGGCCCAAAGTGGGGCCAACGTCCTGACTTTC. The V call is TRBV30, the J call TRBJ2-6; TRBD1 matches 9 bases. V gave up 3 bases and J gave up 3 bases; unmatched junction bases: 9. This CDR3 is built from 17 residues. CDR1 and CDR2 from the germline V gene are GTSNPN and SVGIG (reference sequence).

This clonotype was counted ten times or more. V is TRBV6-1 and J is TRBJ2-5, with TRBD2 matching 14 bases. The CDR3 extends over 17 amino acids. CDR1 is MNHNS and CDR2 is SASEGT in the germline V gene. V trimming: 6 bases; J trimming: 5 bases; junction bases outside the gene matches: 11. This CDR3 reads CASRSPGLAGVSETQYF. The CDR3 DNA is TGTGCCAGCAGAAGTCCGGGACTAGCGGGAGTCTCGGAGACCCAGTACTTC.

This clonotype has more than one count but fewer than ten. This sequence joins TRBV6-1 and TRBJ2-6, with 8 bases fitting TRBD1. CDR1 and CDR2 from the germline V gene are MNHNS and SASEGT. The CDR3 runs to 18 residues. The ends lost 5 bases at V and 2 bases at J; junction bases unmatched: 11. The CDR3 nucleotides are TGTGCCAGCAGTCGTACAGGGGGTGGCATCCCTGGGGCCAACGTCCTGACTTTC. This sequence encodes CASSRTGGGIPGANVLTF.

This clonotype was detected only a few times. The CDR3 DNA sequence: TGTGCCAGCAGCCTCGTAGGTGGACGGCTAGACGGCTACACCTTC. Amino acids: CASSLVGGRLDGYTF. V and J are TRBV11-3 and TRBJ1-2; D is uncertain. Germline CDR1 reads SGHNT; CDR2 reads YENEEA. Trimming took 5 bases from V and 8 from J, leaving 21 bases between them. The CDR3 sequence is 15 residues long.

The chain employs TRBV7-9 and TRBJ1-1; 11 bases are shared with TRBD1. Germline lookup yields CDR1 SEHNR and CDR2 FQNEAQ (reference sequence). The CDR3 length is 14 residues. The trim removed 5 bases at V and 4 bases at J, leaving 3 bases unmatched. For the CDR3, the DNA is TGTGCCAGCAGCGCCGGACAGGGGGCCACTGAAGCTTTCTTT. Its protein is CASSAGQGATEAFF.

This clonotype occurred many times. The chain couples TRBV2 to TRBJ2-2; 10 nucleotides match TRBD2. The CDR3 sequence is 17 residues long. V shed 2 bases and J 1 base; nucleotides not matched to a gene: 4. Germline CDR1 is SNHLY and CDR2 is FYNNEI. The DNA for the CDR3 is TGTGCCAGCAGTGAACGCGCTAGCGGGGGGAACACCGGGGAGCTGTTTTTT. This translates into CASSERASGGNTGELFF.

The chain has TRBV12-3 or TRBV12-4 and TRBJ2-7; 7 bases map to TRBD1. The CDR3 length is 15 residues. V trimming: 3 bases; J trimming: 5 bases; junction bases outside the gene matches: 10. The CDR3 nucleotides are TGTGCCAGCAGTTTCGGAGACAGGGCTTTCGACGAGCAGTACTTC. Translated, it gives CASSFGDRAFDEQYF.